The 24 T cell receptor beta chains presented below share a single source sample, sequenced in a study of post-analysis software for immune sequencing data. Study results and limitations: Higher frequency in patients than in controls was seen for about five TRBV segments, with TRBV5-6, TRBV5-1 and TRBV20-1 among them.

These receptors have no known antigen. Prepared libraries of TCR beta cDNA carried unique molecular identifiers. TCRdb reprocessed the PCR reads with MiXCR, giving one entry per CDR3 protein. This table has roughly 700,000 distinct CDR3 sequences, about 32% appearing once. Sequenced: blood. These receptors were collected from a girl aged 10-17 years with multiple sclerosis.

This clonotype was detected a few times. The chain uses TRBV20-1 and TRBJ2-5, with 12 bases lining up with TRBD2. The trim removed 5 bases at V and 4 bases at J, leaving 8 bases unmatched. The CDR3 is made up of 15 amino acids. From germline, CDR1 is DFQATT and CDR2 SNEGSKA (reference sequence). CDR3 sequence: CSAYLTSGRGETQYF. The CDR3 DNA is TGCAGTGCTTACCTGACTAGCGGGAGAGGAGAGACCCAGTACTTC.

The J gene is TRBJ2-3, the V gene TRBV9; 7 bases fit TRBD1. CDR3 length: 15 residues. The V gene end was trimmed by 4 bases and the J gene end by 4 bases; junction bases not matched to a gene: 9. From germline, CDR1 is SGDLS and CDR2 YYNGEE. Written as DNA, the CDR3 is TGTGCCAGCAGCCCGTTGACAGGGTCGGCAGATACGCAGTATTTT. This gives the protein CASSPLTGSADTQYF.

V is TRBV9 and J is TRBJ2-7; unclear D gene. This CDR3 has 13 amino acids. V lost 4 bases to trimming and J lost 1 base, with 9 bases between them. The germline gives CDR1 SGDLS, CDR2 YYNGEE. The CDR3 region is CASSPTASYEQYF. As DNA, the CDR3 is TGTGCCAGCAGCCCCACGGCTTCCTACGAGCAGTACTTC. Complete variable domain (other parts from reference TRBV9 and TRBJ2-7): DSGVTQTPKHLITATGQRVTLRCSPRSGDLSVYWYQQSLDQGLQFLIQYYNGEERAKGNILERFSAQQFPDLHSELNLSSLELGDSALYFCASSPTASYEQYFGPGTRLTVT.

This clonotype was seen a single time. The chain couples TRBV18 to TRBJ2-5; perhaps D is TRBD1 or TRBD2 (5 bases each). The CDR3 consists of 17 residues. Germline V gives CDR1 KGHSH, CDR2 LQKENI. The V and J ends lost 2 bases and 0 bases respectively, with 16 bases between them. CDR3 amino acids: CASSPDKRDGYQETQYF. In DNA form, the CDR3 reads TGTGCCAGCTCACCAGACAAACGGGACGGATACCAAGAGACCCAGTACTTC.

This sequence joins TRBV19 and TRBJ1-1, with D perhaps TRBD1 (5 bases). The CDR3 length is 15 residues. Looked up from germline, CDR1 is LNHDA and CDR2 is SQIVND (reference sequence). Trimming pared 5 bases from V and 1 base from J, leaving 14 bases between. The CDR3 region has the DNA TGTGCCAGTAGTGCCCGGGGCCCGTCGAACACTGAAGCTTTCTTT. Protein product: CASSARGPSNTEAFF.

This chain uses TRBV5-1 with TRBJ2-7; 9 bases map to TRBD2. This CDR3 comprises 14 residues. Unmatched junction bases numbered 7, after V lost 7 bases and J lost 2 bases. Germline V gives CDR1 SGHRS, CDR2 YFSETQ. In DNA form, the CDR3 reads TGCGCCAGCCGAGGGGCTAGCGGGACCTACGAGCAGTACTTC. Protein product: CASRGASGTYEQYF.

With regard to this clonotype: A much larger clone lies a single base off, so this may be a read error. V is TRBV6-6 and J is TRBJ2-5; D gene unclear. The CDR3 extends over 16 amino acids. Deletions cut 7 bases from V and 3 bases from J, with 21 bases between. CDR1 is MNHNY, CDR2 SVGAGI, per germline (reference sequence). The CDR3 DNA reads TGTGCCAGCATCTTGAAGGGCGGAACGTACGAAGAGACCCAGTACTTC. Translating it yields CASILKGGTYEETQYF.

The gene calls are TRBV20-1 and TRBJ1-2; 10 positions agree with TRBD1. This CDR3 spans 13 amino acids. V was clipped by 3 bases and J by 3 bases; unmatched bases: 1. CDR1 and CDR2 (germline): DFQATT, SNEGSKA (reference sequence). CDR3 nucleotide sequence: TGCAGTGCTAGCGGACAGGGGGACTATGGCTACACCTTC. Its translation: CSASGQGDYGYTF.

The J gene is TRBJ1-2, the V gene TRBV7-9; D might be TRBD1 (6 bases). The CDR3 has 13 amino acids. Trimming took off 5 bases at V and 10 bases at J, with 17 bases between the two ends. CDR1 and CDR2 (germline): SEHNR, FQNEAQ (reference sequence). CDR3 region: CASSAQGRQNYTF. The CDR3 DNA sequence: TGTGCCAGCAGCGCACAGGGCCGACAGAACTACACCTTC.

This clonotype was seen only a few times. This rearrangement joins TRBV20-1 to TRBJ2-6, with 7 positions matching TRBD1. Trimming cost V 4 bases and J 2 bases; bases outside gene matches: 5. CDR1 is DFQATT and CDR2 is SNEGSKA in the germline V gene (reference sequence). The CDR3 has 15 residues. This CDR3 reads CSATTTGAGANVLTF. The CDR3 region has the DNA TGCAGTGCTACTACCACAGGGGCTGGGGCCAACGTCCTGACTTTC.

This clonotype was observed a handful of times. V usage is TRBV9 and J usage is TRBJ1-2; a possible D gene is TRBD1 (6 bases). CDR3 length: 12 amino acids. The germline CDR1 and CDR2 sequences are SGDLS and YYNGEE. V dropped 7 bases and J dropped 4 bases, with 11 bases sitting between them. In DNA, the CDR3 is TGTGCCAGCCGGGCGGGGGCCTATGGCTACACCTTC. Its protein product is CASRAGAYGYTF.

The chain uses TRBV3-1 and TRBJ2-5; 7 bases fit TRBD2. CDR3 size: 16 residues. V shed 4 bases and J 4 bases; nucleotides not matched to a gene: 12. The V gene's germline CDR1 is LGHDT and CDR2 YNNKEL (reference sequence). CDR3 protein: CASSRNTGGGGETQYF. Here the CDR3 DNA reads TGTGCCAGCAGCCGGAACACGGGCGGGGGAGGAGAGACCCAGTACTTC.

The V call is TRBV7-9, the J call TRBJ2-3; tentatively, D is TRBD1 (5 bases). There are 13 residues in the CDR3. CDR1 and CDR2 from the germline V gene are SEHNR and FQNEAQ (reference sequence). Trimming cost V 2 bases and J 6 bases, with 9 bases left between them. CDR3 sequence: CASSLLQADTQYF. The CDR3 nucleotides are TGTGCCAGCAGCTTACTACAGGCGGATACGCAGTATTTT.

The chain couples TRBV20-1 to TRBJ1-1; a possible D gene is TRBD1 (6 bases). The V gene lost 6 bases and the J gene lost 4 bases, with 18 bases spanning the gap. The V gene's germline CDR1 is DFQATT and CDR2 SNEGSKA (reference sequence). This CDR3 contains 14 residues. This CDR3 is CSATMGGRLTEAFF. The CDR3 DNA reads TGCAGTGCAACGATGGGGGGGCGGCTCACTGAAGCTTTCTTT.

This chain links TRBV20-1 with TRBJ2-1; 11 bases are a match to TRBD2. The V gene's germline CDR1 is DFQATT and CDR2 SNEGSKA (reference sequence). This CDR3 spans 15 amino acids. V lost 1 base and J lost 5; bases outside the gene matches: 4. The CDR3 reads CSARGPSGRNNEQFF. The DNA for the CDR3 is TGCAGTGCTAGAGGGCCTAGCGGGAGGAACAATGAGCAGTTCTTC.

This clonotype was seen repeatedly, ten times or more. The chain carries TRBV29-1 and TRBJ1-5; no definite D call. Between the trimmed V and J ends, which lost 6 bases and 2 bases, there was a span of 11 bases. The CDR3 covers 13 residues. Germline V gene sequence: CDR1 SQVTM, CDR2 ANQGSEA. The CDR3: CSVQGLGNQPQHF. Written as DNA, the CDR3 is TGCAGCGTACAAGGACTGGGCAATCAGCCCCAGCATTTT.

This clonotype has a single count. CDR3 nucleotides: TGCGCCAGCAGCCAAGATTCGAGCAGGCCCCTCGGGAACGAGCAGTACTTC. It translates to CASSQDSSRPLGNEQYF. V usage is TRBV4-3 and J usage is TRBJ2-7, with a possible D match to TRBD2 (5 bases). V was shortened by 0 bases and J by 5 bases, with 20 bases between the two germline ends. The CDR3 contains 17 residues. Germline-derived CDR1 and CDR2 are LGHNA and YSLEER.

The V gene is TRBV7-9, the J gene TRBJ2-7, with 9 bases that match TRBD2. Germline CDR1 and CDR2: SEHNR and FQNEAQ (reference sequence). Losses at the gene ends were 5 bases for V and 10 bases for J; bases not matched to a gene: 21. This CDR3 comprises 17 residues. The CDR3 sequence is CASSLEREVRADSDQYF. CDR3 nucleotides: TGTGCCAGCAGCCTCGAGCGGGAGGTTCGTGCGGACTCTGACCAGTACTTC.

V gene TRBV2 combines with J gene TRBJ1-4; D is uncertain. Trimming stripped 2 bases from V and 5 bases from J, with 12 bases between. CDR1 and CDR2 (germline): SNHLY, FYNNEI. This CDR3 is 15 amino acids long. CDR3 in amino acids: CASSEIGPGNEKLFF. Written as DNA, the CDR3 is TGTGCCAGCAGTGAAATCGGACCTGGGAATGAAAAACTGTTTTTT.

The chain employs TRBV27 and TRBJ1-4; TRBD1 might be the D (6 bases). CDR1 is MNHEY, CDR2 SMNVEV, per germline (reference sequence). The V and J ends lost 4 bases and 3 bases respectively, with 6 bases between them. CDR3 size: 13 residues. This CDR3 reads CASSWTANEKLFF. DNA for the CDR3: TGTGCCAGCAGTTGGACAGCTAATGAAAAACTGTTTTTT.

The rearrangement uses TRBV5-1 and TRBJ1-1; D might be TRBD1 (6 bases). The CDR3 has 16 residues. Trimming took off 0 bases at V and 0 bases at J, with 12 bases between the two ends. Per germline, CDR1 SGHRS and CDR2 YFSETQ. In DNA, the CDR3 is TGCGCCAGCAGCTTGGTCCTACAGGGATTGAACACTGAAGCTTTCTTT. The encoded protein is CASSLVLQGLNTEAFF.

The sample holds a few counts of this clonotype. The chain's CDR3 is CASSYLTSGRDEQYF. The CDR3 DNA follows: TGTGCCAGCAGCTATCTCACTAGCGGGAGAGACGAGCAGTACTTC. The chain couples TRBV28 to TRBJ2-7, with 11 bases matching TRBD2. This CDR3 region has 15 residues. Germline trimming cut 6 bases from V and 5 bases from J; bases unmatched to any gene: 9. CDR1 is MDHEN, CDR2 SYDVKM, per germline.

This clonotype was counted only a few times. This chain links TRBV20-1 with TRBJ2-3; tentative D call: TRBD2 (7 bases). The germline gives CDR1 DFQATT, CDR2 SNEGSKA (reference sequence). The CDR3 is made up of 15 amino acids. V gave up 3 bases and J gave up 1 base, with 14 bases separating them. This CDR3 is CSASRAGAGTDTQYF. DNA for the CDR3: TGCAGTGCTAGTCGGGCGGGGGCCGGCACAGATACGCAGTATTTT.

This clonotype was counted ten times or more. This rearrangement joins TRBV29-1 to TRBJ2-6; no definite D call. Deletions cut 5 bases from V and 2 bases from J, with 7 bases between. This CDR3 is built from 13 residues. Germline assignment: CDR1 SQVTM and CDR2 ANQGSEA. Here the CDR3 reads CSVYATGANVLTF. CDR3 sequence (DNA): TGCAGCGTTTATGCCACTGGGGCCAACGTCCTGACTTTC.